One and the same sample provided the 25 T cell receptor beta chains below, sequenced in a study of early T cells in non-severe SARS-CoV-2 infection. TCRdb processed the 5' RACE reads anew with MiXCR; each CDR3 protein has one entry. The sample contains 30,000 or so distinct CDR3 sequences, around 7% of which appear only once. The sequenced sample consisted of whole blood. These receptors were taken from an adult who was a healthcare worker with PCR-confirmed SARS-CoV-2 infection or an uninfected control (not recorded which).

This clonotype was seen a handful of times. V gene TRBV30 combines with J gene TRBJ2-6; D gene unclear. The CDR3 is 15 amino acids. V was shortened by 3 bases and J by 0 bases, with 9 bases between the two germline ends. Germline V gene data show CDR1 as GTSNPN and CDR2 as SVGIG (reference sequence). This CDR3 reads CAWSRPGSGANVLTF. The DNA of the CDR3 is TGTGCCTGGAGCCGGCCGGGCTCTGGGGCCAACGTCCTGACTTTC.

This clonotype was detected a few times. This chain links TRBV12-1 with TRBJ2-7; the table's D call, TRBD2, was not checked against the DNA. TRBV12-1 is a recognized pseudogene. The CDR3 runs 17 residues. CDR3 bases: TGTGCCAGCAGCTTTCCATCGCAACTAGCGGGAGAGGACGAGCAGTACTTC. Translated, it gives CASSFPSQLAGEDEQYF.

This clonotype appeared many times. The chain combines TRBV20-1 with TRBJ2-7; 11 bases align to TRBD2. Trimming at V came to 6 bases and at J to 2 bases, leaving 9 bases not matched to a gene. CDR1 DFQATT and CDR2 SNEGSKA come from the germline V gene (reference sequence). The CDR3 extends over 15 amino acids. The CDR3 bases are TGCAGTGCCTTTTCACTAGCGGGAGTCACCTACGAGCAGTACTTC. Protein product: CSAFSLAGVTYEQYF.

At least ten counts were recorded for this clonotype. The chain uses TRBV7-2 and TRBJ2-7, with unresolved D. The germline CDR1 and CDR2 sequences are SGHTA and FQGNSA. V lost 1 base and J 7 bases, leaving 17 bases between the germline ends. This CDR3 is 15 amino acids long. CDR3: CASSLESLPTREQYF. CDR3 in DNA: TGTGCCAGCAGCTTAGAGTCTCTCCCCACCAGAGAGCAGTACTTC.

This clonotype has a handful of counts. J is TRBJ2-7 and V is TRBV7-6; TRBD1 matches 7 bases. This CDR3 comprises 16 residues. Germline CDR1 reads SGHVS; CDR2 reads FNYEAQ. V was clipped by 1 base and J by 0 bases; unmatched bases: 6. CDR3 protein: CASSLVGTESSYEQYF. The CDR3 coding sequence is TGTGCCAGCAGCTTAGTCGGGACAGAAAGCTCCTACGAGCAGTACTTC.

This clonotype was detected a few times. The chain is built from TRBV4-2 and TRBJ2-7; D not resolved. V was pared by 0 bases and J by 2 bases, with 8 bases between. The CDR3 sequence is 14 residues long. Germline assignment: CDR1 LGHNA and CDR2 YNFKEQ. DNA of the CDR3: TGTGCCAGCAGCCAAGACACTTCAACCTACGAGCAGTACTTC. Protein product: CASSQDTSTYEQYF.

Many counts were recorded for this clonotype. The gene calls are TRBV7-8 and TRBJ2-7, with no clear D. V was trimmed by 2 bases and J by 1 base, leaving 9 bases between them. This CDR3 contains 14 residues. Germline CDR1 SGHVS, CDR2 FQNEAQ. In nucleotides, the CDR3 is TGTGCCAGCAGCTTAAGGCAGACGTCCTACGAGCAGTACTTC. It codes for CASSLRQTSYEQYF.

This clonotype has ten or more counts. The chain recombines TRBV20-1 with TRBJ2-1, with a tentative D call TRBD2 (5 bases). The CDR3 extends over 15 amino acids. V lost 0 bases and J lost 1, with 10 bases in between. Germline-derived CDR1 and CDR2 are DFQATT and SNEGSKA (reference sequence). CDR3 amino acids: CSAREGSPSYNEQFF. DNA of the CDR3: TGCAGTGCTAGAGAAGGGAGTCCTTCCTACAATGAGCAGTTCTTC.

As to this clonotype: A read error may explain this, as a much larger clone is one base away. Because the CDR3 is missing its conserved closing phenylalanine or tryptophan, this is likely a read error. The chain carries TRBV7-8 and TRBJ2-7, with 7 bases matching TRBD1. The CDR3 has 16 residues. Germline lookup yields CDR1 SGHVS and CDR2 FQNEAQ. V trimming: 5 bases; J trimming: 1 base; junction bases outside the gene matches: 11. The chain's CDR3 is CASSTRQGRSSYEQYY. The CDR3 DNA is TGTGCCAGCAGCACCCGACAGGGAAGATCGTCCTACGAGCAGTACTAC.

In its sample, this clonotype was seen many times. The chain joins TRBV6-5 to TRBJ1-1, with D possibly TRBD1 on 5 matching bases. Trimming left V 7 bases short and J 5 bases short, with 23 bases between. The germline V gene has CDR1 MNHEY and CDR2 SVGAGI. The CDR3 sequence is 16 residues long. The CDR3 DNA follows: TGTGCCAGCATACTAGCTATACCGGGACTTGGGACTGAAGCTTTCTTT. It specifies CASILAIPGLGTEAFF.

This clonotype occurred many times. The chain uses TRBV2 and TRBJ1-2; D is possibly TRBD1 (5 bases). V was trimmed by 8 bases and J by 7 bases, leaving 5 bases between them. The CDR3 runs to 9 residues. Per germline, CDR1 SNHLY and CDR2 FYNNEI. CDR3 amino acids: CASGGGYTF. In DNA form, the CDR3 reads TGTGCCAGCGGGGGTGGCTACACCTTC.

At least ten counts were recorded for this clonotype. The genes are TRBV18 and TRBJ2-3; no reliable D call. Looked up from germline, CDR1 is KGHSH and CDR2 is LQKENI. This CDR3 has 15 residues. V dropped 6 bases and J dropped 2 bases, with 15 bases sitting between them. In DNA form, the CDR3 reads TGTGCCAGCTCTCGTAGGACGCCCCCCACAGATACGCAGTATTTT. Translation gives CASSRRTPPTDTQYF.

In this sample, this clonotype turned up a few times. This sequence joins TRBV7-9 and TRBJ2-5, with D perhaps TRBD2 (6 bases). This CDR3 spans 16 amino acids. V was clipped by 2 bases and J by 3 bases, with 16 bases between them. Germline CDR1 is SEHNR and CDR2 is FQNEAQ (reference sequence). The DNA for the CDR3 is TGTGCCAGCAGCTTACAAAGACTAGGGGAAAAAGAGACCCAGTACTTC. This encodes CASSLQRLGEKETQYF.

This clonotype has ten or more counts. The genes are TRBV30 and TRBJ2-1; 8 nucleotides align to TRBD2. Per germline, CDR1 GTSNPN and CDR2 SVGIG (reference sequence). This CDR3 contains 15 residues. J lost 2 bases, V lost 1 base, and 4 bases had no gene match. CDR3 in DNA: TGTGCCTGGAGTGAATTAGCGGGACCCTACAATGAGCAGTTCTTC. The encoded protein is CAWSELAGPYNEQFF.

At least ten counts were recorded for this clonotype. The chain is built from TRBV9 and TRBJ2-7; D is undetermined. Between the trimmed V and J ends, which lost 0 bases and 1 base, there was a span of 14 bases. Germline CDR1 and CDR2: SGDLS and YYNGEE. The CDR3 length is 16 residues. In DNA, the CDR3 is TGTGCCAGCAGCGTAGCTCCGGCAGCCTCTTCCTACGAGCAGTACTTC. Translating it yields CASSVAPAASSYEQYF.

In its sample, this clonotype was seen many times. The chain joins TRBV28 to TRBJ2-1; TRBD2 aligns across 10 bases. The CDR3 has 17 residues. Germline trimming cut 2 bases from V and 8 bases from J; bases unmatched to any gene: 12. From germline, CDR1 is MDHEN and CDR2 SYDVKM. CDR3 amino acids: CASSLVLESGRGDEQFF. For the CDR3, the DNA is TGTGCCAGCAGTTTAGTTTTGGAAAGCGGGAGGGGGGATGAGCAGTTCTTC. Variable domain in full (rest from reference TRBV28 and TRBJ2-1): DVKVTQSSRYLVKRTGEKVFLECVQDMDHENMFWYRQDPGLGLRLIYFSYDVKMKEKGDIPEGYSVSREKKERFSLILESASTNQTSMYLCASSLVLESGRGDEQFFGPGTRLTVL.

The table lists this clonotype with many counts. CDR3 in DNA: TGTGCCAGCAGTTACTCGAAACAGGGAGCCTACGAGCAGTACTTC. It is translated as CASSYSKQGAYEQYF. The chain couples TRBV6-6 to TRBJ2-7, with D possibly TRBD1 on 6 matching bases. Trimming stripped 0 bases from V and 2 bases from J, with 11 bases between. The CDR3 consists of 15 residues. Germline assignment: CDR1 MNHNY and CDR2 SVGAGI (reference sequence).

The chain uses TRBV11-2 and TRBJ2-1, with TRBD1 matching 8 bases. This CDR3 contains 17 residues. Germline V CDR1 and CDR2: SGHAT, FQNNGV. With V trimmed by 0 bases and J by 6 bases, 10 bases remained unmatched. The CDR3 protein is CASSLEGATGASNEQFF. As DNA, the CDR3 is TGTGCCAGCAGCTTAGAGGGAGCGACAGGGGCGAGCAATGAGCAGTTCTTC.

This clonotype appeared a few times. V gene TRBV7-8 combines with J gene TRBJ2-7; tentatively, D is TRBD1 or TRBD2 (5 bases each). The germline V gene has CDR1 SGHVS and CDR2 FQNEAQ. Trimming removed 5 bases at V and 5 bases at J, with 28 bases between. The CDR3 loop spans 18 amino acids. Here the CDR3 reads CASSLETRVFGTLNEQYF. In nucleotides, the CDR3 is TGTGCCAGCAGCCTCGAAACCCGGGTCTTCGGGACCCTAAACGAGCAGTACTTC.

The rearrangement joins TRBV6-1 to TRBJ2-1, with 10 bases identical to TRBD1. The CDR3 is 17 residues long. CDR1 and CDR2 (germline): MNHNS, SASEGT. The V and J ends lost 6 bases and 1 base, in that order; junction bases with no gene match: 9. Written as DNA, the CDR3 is TGTGCCAGCAGGCCGGGACAGGGGAAGGAGTCCTACAATGAGCAGTTCTTC. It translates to CASRPGQGKESYNEQFF.

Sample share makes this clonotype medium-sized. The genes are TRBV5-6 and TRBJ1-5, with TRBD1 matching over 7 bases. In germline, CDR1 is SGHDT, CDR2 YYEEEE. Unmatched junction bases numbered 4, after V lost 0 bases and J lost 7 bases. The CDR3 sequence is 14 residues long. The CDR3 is CASSLGQGGQPQHF. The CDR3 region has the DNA TGTGCCAGCAGCTTGGGACAGGGAGGACAGCCCCAGCATTTT.

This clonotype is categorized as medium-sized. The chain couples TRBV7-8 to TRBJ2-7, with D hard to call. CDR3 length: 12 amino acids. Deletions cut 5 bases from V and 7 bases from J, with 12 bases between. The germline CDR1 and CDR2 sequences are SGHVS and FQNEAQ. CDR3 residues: CASSGDAREQYF. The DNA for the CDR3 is TGTGCCAGCAGCGGCGATGCGAGGGAGCAGTACTTC. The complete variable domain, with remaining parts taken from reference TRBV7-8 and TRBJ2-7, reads GAGVSQSPRYKVAKRGQDVALRCDPISGHVSLFWYQQALGQGPEFLTYFQNEAQLDKSGLPSDRFFAERPEGSVSTLKIQRTQQEDSAVYLCASSGDAREQYFGPGTRLTVT.

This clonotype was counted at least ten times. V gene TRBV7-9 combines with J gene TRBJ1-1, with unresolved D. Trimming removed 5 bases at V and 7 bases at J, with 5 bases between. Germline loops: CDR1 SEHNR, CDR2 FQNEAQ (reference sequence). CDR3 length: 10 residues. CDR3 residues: CASSPSEAFF. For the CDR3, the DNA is TGTGCCAGCAGCCCCAGTGAAGCTTTCTTT.

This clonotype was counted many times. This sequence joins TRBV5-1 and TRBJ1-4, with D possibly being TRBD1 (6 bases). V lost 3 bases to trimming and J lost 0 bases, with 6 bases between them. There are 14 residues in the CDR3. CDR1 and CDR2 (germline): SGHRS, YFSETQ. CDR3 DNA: TGCGCCAGCAGCTCAGGGGCAACTAATGAAAAACTGTTTTTT. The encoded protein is CASSSGATNEKLFF. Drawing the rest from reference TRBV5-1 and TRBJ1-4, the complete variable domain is KAGVTQTPRYLIKTRGQQVTLSCSPISGHRSVSWYQQTPGQGLQFLFEYFSETQRNKGNFPGRFSGRQFSNSRSEMNVSTLELGDSALYLCASSSGATNEKLFFGSGTQLSVL.

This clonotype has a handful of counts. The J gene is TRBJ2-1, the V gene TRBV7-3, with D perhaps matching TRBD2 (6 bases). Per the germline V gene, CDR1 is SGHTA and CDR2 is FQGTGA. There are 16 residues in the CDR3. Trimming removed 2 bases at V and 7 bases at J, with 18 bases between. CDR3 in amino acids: CASSLEAGRGRNEQFF. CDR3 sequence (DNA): TGTGCCAGCAGCTTAGAGGCGGGAAGGGGTCGGAATGAGCAGTTCTTC.